This TCR beta chain was obtained from a study of cytomegalovirus exposure and HLA in healthy donors. With regard to this clone: Its specificity is not known.

Amplification used 60 Vbeta primers and 13 Jbeta primers. Clones were sequenced by immunoSEQ multiplex PCR, and TCRdb holds only the in-frame ones, with some missing. This sample has about 160,000 clones; approximately 80% occur once, and the top ten carry approximately 2.1%. Study-level points and caveats: The productive fraction for most TCR beta V segments was about 90% or about 30% in an earlier analysis. Three chains tied to CMV proved CMV antigen-specific in vitro.

V lost 4 bases and J 5 bases, leaving 11 bases between the germline ends. The CDR3 totals 13 residues. Germline V CDR1 and CDR2: SGHTA, FQGNSA. This chain joins TRBV7-2 and TRBJ2-5; D might be TRBD2 (6 bases). Sequenced sample: PBMCs. The TCR was taken from a man aged 50 or older in good health and CMV-seropositive. The CDR3 sequence: CASSSVRGETQYF. The CDR3 DNA reads TGTGCCAGCAGCTCTGTTCGGGGGGAGACCCAGTACTTC.